Below are 5 T cell receptor beta chains sequenced from a single sample in a study of long-term antiretroviral therapy in people with HIV. It was version v3.0 of the immunoSEQ assay that was run at survey level. Profiled with immunoSEQ multiplex PCR; TCRdb holds only in-frame clones, not every one. The sample contains roughly 16,000 clones, roughly 96% of which appear only once. Source: unsorted PBMCs, taken around 10 years after starting antiretroviral therapy. Source of these receptors: a man aged 30 to 45 with HIV.

The J gene is TRBJ2-1, the V gene TRBV5-4; possibly TRBD1 for D (6 bases). Deletions cut 4 bases from V and 8 bases from J, with 13 bases between. From germline, CDR1 is SGHNT and CDR2 YYREEE (reference sequence). The CDR3 has 13 residues. The CDR3 nucleotides read TGTGCCAGCAGCGCAGACAGGCCCGATGAGCAGTTCTTC. It encodes CASSADRPDEQFF.

V and J are TRBV4-1 and TRBJ1-6, with D unclear. The germline V gene has CDR1 MGHRA and CDR2 YSYEKL. The V and J ends lost 0 bases and 3 bases respectively, with 12 bases between them. This CDR3 is built from 17 residues. The CDR3 sequence is CASSQDREVIYNSPLHF. The DNA for the CDR3 is TGCGCCAGCAGCCAAGATCGGGAGGTGATCTATAATTCACCCCTCCACTTT.

This chain joins TRBV18 and TRBJ2-7; 8 nucleotides agree with TRBD1. CDR1 KGHSH and CDR2 LQKENI come from the germline V gene. The CDR3 runs 14 residues. Unmatched junction bases numbered 9, after V lost 6 bases and J lost 5 bases. The CDR3 region has the DNA TGTGCCAGCTCTGGGGCAGGGGGCTTCGACGAGCAGTACTTC. Residues: CASSGAGGFDEQYF.

The chain uses TRBV5-4 and TRBJ1-1; D gene unclear. Germline V gene lookup returns CDR1 SGHNT and CDR2 YYREEE (reference sequence). CDR3 length equals 15 residues. Between the trimmed V and J ends, which lost 0 bases and 4 bases, there was a span of 13 bases. Written as DNA, the CDR3 is TGTGCCAGCAGCTTGGCCTTGGACTCCCCCACTGAAGCTTTCTTT. Translated, it gives CASSLALDSPTEAFF. Looking up the rest from reference TRBV5-4 and TRBJ1-1 gives the full variable domain: ETGVTQSPTHLIKTRGQQVTLRCSSQSGHNTVSWYQQALGQGPQFIFQYYREEENGRGNFPPRFSGLQFPNYSSELNVNALELDDSALYLCASSLALDSPTEAFFGQGTRLTVV.

This sequence joins TRBV28 and TRBJ2-5; no clear D. Germline CDR1 and CDR2: MDHEN and SYDVKM. CDR3 size: 14 residues. Trimming stripped 1 base from V and 4 bases from J, with 10 bases between. DNA of the CDR3: TGTGCCAGCAGTTTATTTCAGGACGGAGAGACCCAGTACTTC. Amino acids: CASSLFQDGETQYF.